The sequence of this TCR beta chain was determined in a study of long-term antiretroviral therapy in people with HIV. Study-level information: Initial samples were collected about a decade before the 2015 immediate-ART recommendation. Study results and limitations: HIV repertoire CDR3 lengths ranged less widely than those of controls. Clones expanded before ART dominated the repertoire at all time points. Relative to transplant donor controls, diversity remained lower despite increasing after ART.

At survey level, the immunoSEQ assay was run in its v3.0 version. Method: immunoSEQ multiplex PCR; TCRdb's copy keeps in-frame clones and lacks some. The table lists approximately 20,000 clones, 70% to 90% of them singletons, with 6.4% in the top ten. Germline values: CDR1 MGHRA, CDR2 YSYEKL. V lost 3 bases to trimming and J lost 7 bases, with 19 bases between them. This CDR3 comprises 15 residues. In regard to this clone: Its specificity is not known.

Sequenced here: unsorted PBMCs, sampled 0.6 years after starting antiretroviral therapy. The source of this sequence is a man aged 60-69 years with HIV. The chain uses TRBV4-1 and TRBJ2-7, with a tentative D call TRBD2 (6 bases). The CDR3 bases are TGCGCCAGCAGCCACGAAGGCCCTTATAGCGGAGAGCAGTACTTC. Amino acids: CASSHEGPYSGEQYF.